The entry below describes one T cell receptor (beta chain). The sample holds many counts of this clonotype. What this receptor recognizes is not known. No base quality values were provided; no much bigger clone lies one nucleotide off. CDR1 and CDR2 are drawn from the germline V gene: MNHEY, SVGAGI. After removal of 7 bases from V and 2 bases from J, the junction retains 6 bases not matched to a gene. The CDR3 runs 15 amino acids, cysteine and phenylalanine included. The entry retains the CDR3 DNA only, 45 bases that are in frame from base 1. The entry originates in a study of T cells in Graves' hyperthyroidism and ophthalmopathy (dated by TCRdb to about 2019). The study in broad terms: Peripheral blood samples were taken at the time of initial diagnosis, prior to any treatment. TCR V-J signatures able to tell the groups apart were searched for in a discovery cohort of 90 to 100 patients, of whom 43 had Graves' ophthalmopathy and around 58 had stable Graves' hyperthyroidism. Prospective prediction of ophthalmopathy was tested in an independent validation cohort of 18 to 20 hyperthyroidism patients and 17 patients who later progressed to ophthalmopathy. For training and testing, the 100 or so patients in the discovery cohort were randomly divided in a 7:3 ratio. In several Graves' hyperthyroidism patients, the study also compared T-cell repertoires from thyroid tissue with T-cell repertoires from blood. After blood sampling, hyperthyroidism patients were treated with methimazole at a starting dose of 30 mg daily, and ophthalmopathy patients were treated with high-dose intravenous methylprednisolone. According to the paper, TCR Vbeta CDR3 sequencing was carried out on 120 to 150 peripheral blood samples, which came from some 41 ophthalmopathy, 75 or so hyperthyroidism and about 17 progressor patients. Paper-wide results and their limitations: Most expanded thyroid clonotypes (frequency above 0.001) were also detected in blood, a finding suggesting that blood repertoires may reflect thyroid immune responses. No statistical method was used to set the sample size in advance, and investigators knew the group allocation. During validation, the model predicted progression to ophthalmopathy a median of approximately 6.5 months ahead of onset, with around 71% sensitivity and roughly 72% specificity. In cross-validation, a model built on a 13 V-J signature told ophthalmopathy apart from stable hyperthyroidism with 85% to 90% sensitivity and about 81% specificity, and in testing the same model reached 80%/75%.

A patient counted as having stable Graves' hyperthyroidism if no progression to ophthalmopathy occurred over 18 months of follow-up. Hyperthyroidism patients were newly diagnosed, had a disease duration of under 2 months, and were aged 18 to 65 years. The study excluded patients with uncontrolled infections, other autoimmune diseases, pregnancy or lactation. Diagnoses were established on the basis of clinical symptoms, serum thyroxine and TRAb, thyroid ultrasound, and orbital computed tomography. Ficoll-Paque density gradient centrifugation was used to isolate PBMCs from about 10 ml of fresh peripheral blood. Trizol reagent was used to extract total RNA, and RNA quality was then checked on an Agilent 2100 Bioanalyzer. TCR beta CDR3 regions were amplified from RNA transcripts. A first-round RT-PCR of the TCR CDR3 used the HTBI primer set with the Qiagen OneStep RT-PCR kit. Libraries were constructed in a second round of multiplex PCR, after which size selection and purification were carried out. Paired-end sequencing of the libraries was performed with 100 bp reads on an Illumina HiSeq2000. As for the authors' bioinformatics: SOAPnuke was used to process the raw data, with reads discarded if the reads contained adapters or uncalled bases, had a mean Phred below 15, or lacked an exact constant-primer or identifier match. COPE v1.2.5 was used to merge high-quality paired reads, and clonotypes were defined as unique nucleotide sequences. MiTCR v1.1 was used to align the clonotypes against IMGT TRBV, TRBD and TRBJ reference segments. Analysis was restricted to V-J combinations with a frequency above 0.0001, which covered about 99% of repertoires. The TCS score was defined as F50 (clonal expansion) divided by E x V (chaos), with BLOSUM62-based TCRdist calculated between CDR3 peptides within each V-J. Welch's t-statistics and random forest reduced roughly 540 V-J features to under 15, which were used in a naive Bayes classifier (R e1071). Thyroid-blood repertoire similarity was quantified with the Morisita-Horn index. TCRdb passed the public sequencing reads through fastp at Q25 and MiXCR, retaining productive beta sequences. Every distinct CDR3 protein forms one entry, paired with its most common genes and DNA. TCRdb, rather than the study authors, made the V and J calls. This sample lists 600,000 to 800,000 distinct CDR3 sequences; approximately 36% were detected once. The biggest ten clones account for roughly 30% of the sample.

The chain is encoded by TRBV6-5 joined to TRBJ2-5, with 11 middle bases fitting TRBD2. The receptor was isolated from a woman in her 40s with Graves' hyperthyroidism. Material: blood. The CDR3 protein is CASTPTSGGQETQYF. The nucleotides read TGTGCCAGCACCCCAACTAGCGGGGGACAAGAGACCCAGTACTTC.